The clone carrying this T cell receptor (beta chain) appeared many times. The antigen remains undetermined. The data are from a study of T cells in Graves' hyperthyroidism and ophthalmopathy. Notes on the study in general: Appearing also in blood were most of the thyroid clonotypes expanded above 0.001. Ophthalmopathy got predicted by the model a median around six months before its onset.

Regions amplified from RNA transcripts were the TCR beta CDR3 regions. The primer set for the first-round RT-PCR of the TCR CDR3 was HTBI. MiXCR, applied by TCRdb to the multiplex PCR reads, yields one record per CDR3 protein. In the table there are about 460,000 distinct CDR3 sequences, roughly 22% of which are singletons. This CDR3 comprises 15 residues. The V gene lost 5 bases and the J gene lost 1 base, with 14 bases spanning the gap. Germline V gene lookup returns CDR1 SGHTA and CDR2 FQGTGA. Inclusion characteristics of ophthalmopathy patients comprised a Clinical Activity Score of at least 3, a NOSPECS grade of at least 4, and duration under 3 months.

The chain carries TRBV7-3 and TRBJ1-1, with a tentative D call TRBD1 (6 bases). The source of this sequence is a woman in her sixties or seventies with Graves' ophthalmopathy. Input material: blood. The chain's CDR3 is CASSLIPGQNTEAFF. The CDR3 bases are TGTGCCAGCAGCCTCATACCGGGACAGAACACTGAAGCTTTCTTT.